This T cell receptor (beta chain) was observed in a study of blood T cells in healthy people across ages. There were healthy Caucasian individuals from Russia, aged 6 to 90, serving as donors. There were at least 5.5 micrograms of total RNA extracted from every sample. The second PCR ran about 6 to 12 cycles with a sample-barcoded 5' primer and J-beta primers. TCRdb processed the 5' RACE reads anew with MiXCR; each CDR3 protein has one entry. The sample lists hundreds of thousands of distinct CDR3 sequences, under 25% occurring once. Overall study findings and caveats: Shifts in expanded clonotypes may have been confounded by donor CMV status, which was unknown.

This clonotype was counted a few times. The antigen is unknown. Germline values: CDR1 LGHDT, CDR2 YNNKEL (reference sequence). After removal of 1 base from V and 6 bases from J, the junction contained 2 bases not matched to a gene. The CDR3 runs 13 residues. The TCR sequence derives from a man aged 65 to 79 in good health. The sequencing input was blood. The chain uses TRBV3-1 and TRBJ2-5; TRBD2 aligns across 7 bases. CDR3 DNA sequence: TGTGCCAGCAGCCAAGTGGGGGGGAAGACCCAGTACTTC. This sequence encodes CASSQVGGKTQYF.